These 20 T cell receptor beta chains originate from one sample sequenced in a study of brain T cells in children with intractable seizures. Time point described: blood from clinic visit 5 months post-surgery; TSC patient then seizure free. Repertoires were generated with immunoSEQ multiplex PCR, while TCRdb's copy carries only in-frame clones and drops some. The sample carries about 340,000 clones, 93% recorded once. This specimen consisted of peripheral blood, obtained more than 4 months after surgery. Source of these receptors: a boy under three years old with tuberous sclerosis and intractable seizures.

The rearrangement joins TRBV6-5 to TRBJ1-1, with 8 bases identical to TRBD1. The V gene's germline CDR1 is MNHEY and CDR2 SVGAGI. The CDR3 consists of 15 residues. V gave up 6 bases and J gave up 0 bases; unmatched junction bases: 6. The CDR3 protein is CASRPRGHMNTEAFF. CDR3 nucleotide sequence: TGTGCCAGCAGGCCCAGGGGGCATATGAACACTGAAGCTTTCTTT.

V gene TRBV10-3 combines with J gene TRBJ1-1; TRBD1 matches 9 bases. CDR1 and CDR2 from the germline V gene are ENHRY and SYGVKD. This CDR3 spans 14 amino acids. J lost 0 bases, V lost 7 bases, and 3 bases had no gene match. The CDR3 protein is CAIKTGGVNTEAFF. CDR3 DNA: TGTGCCATCAAAACAGGGGGCGTGAACACTGAAGCTTTCTTT.

CDR3 nucleotide sequence: TGTGCCTGGAGTACAGGGGCGACTGAAGCTTTCTTT. This encodes CAWSTGATEAFF. The V call is TRBV30, the J call TRBJ1-1; 7 bases fit TRBD1. Germline CDR1 GTSNPN, CDR2 SVGIG (reference sequence). CDR3 length: 12 amino acids. Trimming took 2 bases from V and 5 from J; bases not matched to a gene: 2.

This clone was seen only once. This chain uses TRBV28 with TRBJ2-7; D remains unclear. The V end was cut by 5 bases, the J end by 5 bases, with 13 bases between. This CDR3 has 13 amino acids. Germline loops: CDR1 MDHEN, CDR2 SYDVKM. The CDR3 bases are TGTGCCAGCAGTACTCCCTCTAGAGACGAGCAGTACTTC. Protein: CASSTPSRDEQYF.

CDR3 protein: CASSLAEGHETQYF. The CDR3, as DNA: TGTGCCAGCAGCTTAGCGGAGGGCCACGAGACCCAGTACTTC. The chain uses TRBV7-9 and TRBJ2-5; D is possibly TRBD2 (6 bases). V lost 0 bases and J 5 bases, leaving 10 bases between the germline ends. CDR1 and CDR2 (germline): SEHNR, FQNEAQ (reference sequence). The CDR3 length is 14 residues.

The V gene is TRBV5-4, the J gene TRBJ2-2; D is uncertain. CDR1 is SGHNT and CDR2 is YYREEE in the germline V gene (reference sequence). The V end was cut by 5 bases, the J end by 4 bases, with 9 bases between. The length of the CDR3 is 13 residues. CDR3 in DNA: TGTGCCAGCAGGGCGGAAGGCACCGGGGAGCTGTTTTTT. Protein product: CASRAEGTGELFF.

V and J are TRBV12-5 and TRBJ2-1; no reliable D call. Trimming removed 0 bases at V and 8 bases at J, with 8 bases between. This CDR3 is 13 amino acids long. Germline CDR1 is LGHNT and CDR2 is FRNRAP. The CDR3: CASGLVRWDEQFF. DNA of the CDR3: TGTGCTAGTGGTTTGGTGAGATGGGATGAGCAGTTCTTC.

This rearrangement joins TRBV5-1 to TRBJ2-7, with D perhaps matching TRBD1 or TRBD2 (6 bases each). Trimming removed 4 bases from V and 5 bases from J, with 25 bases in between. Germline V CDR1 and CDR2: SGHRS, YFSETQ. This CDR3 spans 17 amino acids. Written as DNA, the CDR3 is TGCGCCAGCAGCGGGGGGCGCGACGGGGGCCTTTTTAACGAGCAGTACTTC. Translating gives CASSGGRDGGLFNEQYF.

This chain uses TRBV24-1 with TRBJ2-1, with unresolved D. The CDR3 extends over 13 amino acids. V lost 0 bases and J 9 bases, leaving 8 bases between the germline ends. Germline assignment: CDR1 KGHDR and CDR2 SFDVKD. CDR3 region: CATSDLQHGEQFF. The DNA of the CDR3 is TGTGCCACCAGTGATTTGCAACACGGTGAGCAGTTCTTC.

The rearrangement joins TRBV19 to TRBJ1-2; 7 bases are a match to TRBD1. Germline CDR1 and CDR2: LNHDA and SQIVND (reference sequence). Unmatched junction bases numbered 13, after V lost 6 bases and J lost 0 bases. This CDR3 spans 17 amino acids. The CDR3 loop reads CASSPGGPGAANYGYTF. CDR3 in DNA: TGTGCCAGTAGCCCAGGGGGTCCTGGGGCAGCTAACTATGGCTACACCTTC.

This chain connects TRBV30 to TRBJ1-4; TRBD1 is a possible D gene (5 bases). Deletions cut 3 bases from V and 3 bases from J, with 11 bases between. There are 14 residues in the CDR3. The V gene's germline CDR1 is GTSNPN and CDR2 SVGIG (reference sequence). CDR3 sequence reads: CAWRIRGANEKLFF. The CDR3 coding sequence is TGTGCCTGGAGGATTCGGGGGGCTAATGAAAAACTGTTTTTT.

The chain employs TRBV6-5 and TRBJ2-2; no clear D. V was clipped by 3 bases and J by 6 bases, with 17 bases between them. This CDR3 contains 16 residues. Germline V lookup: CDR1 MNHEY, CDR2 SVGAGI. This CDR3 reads CASSYIGERISGELFF. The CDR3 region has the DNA TGTGCCAGCAGTTATATAGGTGAACGCATTTCCGGGGAGCTGTTTTTT.

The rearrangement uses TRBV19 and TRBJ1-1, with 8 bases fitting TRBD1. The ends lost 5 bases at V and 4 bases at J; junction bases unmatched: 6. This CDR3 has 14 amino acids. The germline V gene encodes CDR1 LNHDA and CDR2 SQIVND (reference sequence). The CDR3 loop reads CASSVQGVLTEAFF. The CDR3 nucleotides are TGTGCCAGTAGTGTACAGGGGGTGCTCACTGAAGCTTTCTTT.

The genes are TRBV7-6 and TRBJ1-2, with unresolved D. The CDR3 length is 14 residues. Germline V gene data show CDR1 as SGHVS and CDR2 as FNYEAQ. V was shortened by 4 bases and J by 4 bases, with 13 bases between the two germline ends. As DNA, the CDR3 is TGTGCCAGCAGCTCCGTTTACGGGCCCTATGGCTACACCTTC. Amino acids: CASSSVYGPYGYTF.

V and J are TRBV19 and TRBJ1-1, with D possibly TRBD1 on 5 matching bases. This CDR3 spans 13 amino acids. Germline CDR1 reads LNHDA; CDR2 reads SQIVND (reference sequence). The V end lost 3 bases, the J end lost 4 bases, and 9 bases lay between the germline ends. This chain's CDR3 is CASSMGRSTEAFF. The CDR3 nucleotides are TGTGCCAGTAGTATGGGGCGGAGCACTGAAGCTTTCTTT.

DNA of the CDR3: TGTGCCAGCGGAAAACAGGGTTTGGATTTCTATGGCTACACCTTC. Translated: CASGKQGLDFYGYTF. This chain connects TRBV28 to TRBJ1-2; D is possibly TRBD1 (6 bases). CDR1 is MDHEN and CDR2 is SYDVKM in the germline V gene. Trimming shortened V by 8 bases and J by 4 bases, and 20 bases separated the two germline ends. The CDR3 is made up of 15 amino acids.

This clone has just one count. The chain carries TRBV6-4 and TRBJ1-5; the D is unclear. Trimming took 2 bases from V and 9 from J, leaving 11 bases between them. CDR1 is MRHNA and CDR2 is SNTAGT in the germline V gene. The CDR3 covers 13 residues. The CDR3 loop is CASSDEAWGPQHF. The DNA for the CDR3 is TGTGCCAGCAGTGACGAGGCCTGGGGGCCCCAGCATTTT.

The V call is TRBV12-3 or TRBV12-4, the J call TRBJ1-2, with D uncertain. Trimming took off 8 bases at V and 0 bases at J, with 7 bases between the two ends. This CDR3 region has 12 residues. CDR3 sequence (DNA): TGTGCCAGCTCCAGAGCTAACTATGGCTACACCTTC. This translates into CASSRANYGYTF.

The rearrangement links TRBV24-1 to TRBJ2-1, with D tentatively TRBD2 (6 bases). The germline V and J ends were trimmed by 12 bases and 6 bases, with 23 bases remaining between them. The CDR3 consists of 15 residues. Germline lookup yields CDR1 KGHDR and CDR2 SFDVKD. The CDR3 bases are TGTGCCTCCCGCGACCCGGCGGGGATAGTCAATGAGCAGTTCTTC. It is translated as CASRDPAGIVNEQFF.

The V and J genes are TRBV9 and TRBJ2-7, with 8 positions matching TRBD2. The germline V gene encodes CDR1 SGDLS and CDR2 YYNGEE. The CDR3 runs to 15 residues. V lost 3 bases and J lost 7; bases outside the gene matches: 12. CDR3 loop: CASSAKDGGAGEQYF. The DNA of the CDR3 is TGTGCCAGCAGCGCCAAAGACGGGGGGGCCGGAGAGCAGTACTTC.